The rows below give T cell receptor beta chains drawn from one sample of a study of early T cells in non-severe SARS-CoV-2 infection. TCRdb re-called the 5' RACE reads through MiXCR, storing one row per CDR3 protein. This sample carries nearly 45,000 distinct CDR3 sequences, roughly 11% of them seen once, and the ten largest clones take 21%. Material: whole blood. Source of these receptors: an adult who was a healthcare worker with PCR-confirmed SARS-CoV-2 infection or an uninfected control (not recorded which). CDR3s include the opening cysteine and the closing phenylalanine or tryptophan. A D gene is named only where the DNA matches it firmly. For some rows the clone size is stated as once, few or many, or as a class when expanded; others skip it.

medium-sized,TRBV7-8,-,TRBJ1-3,CASIKGSSGNTIYF
-,TRBV4-3,-,TRBJ2-7,CASSQDTGRSPEQYF
-,TRBV12-3/TRBV12-4,-,TRBJ2-7,CASSWGDEQYF
medium-sized,TRBV6-5,-,TRBJ2-5,CASSYSRWGETQYF
-,TRBV6-2/TRBV6-3,TRBD2,TRBJ2-2,CASSYGLAGYTGELFF
few,TRBV7-9,-,TRBJ2-3,CASSPGISTDTQYF
few,TRBV7-2,TRBD1,TRBJ2-5,CASSAGQAQETQYF
many,TRBV12-5,TRBD2,TRBJ2-1,CASGMLAGGVSYNEQFF
many,TRBV11-2,TRBD1,TRBJ2-5,CASSLFSSRDPGQRLKTQYF
few,TRBV20-1,-,TRBJ1-6,CSARILGAGFRSPLHF
few,TRBV2,-,TRBJ1-4,CARGVANEKLFF
few,TRBV6-2/TRBV6-3,-,TRBJ2-2,CASTPVPGELFF